This T cell receptor (beta chain) was found in a study of neurological immune-mediated disorders. The CDR3 sequence is 14 residues long. CDR1 SGHNT and CDR2 YENEEA come from the germline V gene. Trimming removed 5 bases at V and 7 bases at J, with 15 bases between. This clonotype showed up many times. 5'RACE generated cDNA with 10-nucleotide random UMIs. TCRdb re-called the 5' RACE reads with MiXCR, one entry per CDR3 protein. The profile covers 74,000 or so distinct CDR3 sequences, with about 9.4% appearing a single time and 1.5% to 2% taken by the ten largest. The V and J genes are TRBV11-3 and TRBJ2-1; D tentatively fits TRBD1 or TRBD2 (5 bases each). This clonotype originated in a man aged 45-65 years in good health. Sequencing input: PBMCs. The CDR3 sequence is CASSRGTLSNEQFF. CDR3 nucleotides: TGTGCCAGCAGCCGAGGGACCCTTAGTAATGAGCAGTTCTTC.